A single sample is the source of the 29 T cell receptor beta chains below, sequenced in a study of blood T cells in healthy people across ages. A sample-barcoded 5' primer and a J-beta primer mix were used in a second PCR of roughly 6 to 12 cycles. TCRdb re-derived calls from the 5' RACE reads in MiXCR, one entry per CDR3 protein. The repertoire holds over 700,000 distinct CDR3 sequences, with approximately 53% as singletons. The source material was blood. These receptors all stem from a man older than 75 in good health.

This clonotype was seen only a few times. This CDR3 reads CASSLAGATGANVLTF. The CDR3 coding sequence is TGTGCCAGCAGTTTAGCAGGAGCAACTGGGGCCAACGTCCTGACTTTC. The chain combines TRBV27 with TRBJ2-6, with D unresolved. V lost 2 bases and J 2 bases, leaving 10 bases between the germline ends. Germline V gene data show CDR1 as MNHEY and CDR2 as SMNVEV (reference sequence). This CDR3 is built from 16 residues.

This clonotype was found a few times. The J gene is TRBJ2-3, the V gene TRBV20-1, with no clear D. The CDR3 has 13 residues. Germline V gives CDR1 DFQATT, CDR2 SNEGSKA (reference sequence). The V and J ends lost 3 bases and 14 bases respectively, with 21 bases between them. CDR3 DNA sequence: TGCAGTGCTAGTTACATCGTGGGCAGATACGCGTATTTT. Amino acids: CSASYIVGRYAYF.

This clonotype was detected a few times. The chain couples TRBV5-1 to TRBJ2-2; 11 bases map to TRBD1. After removal of 4 bases from V and 8 bases from J, the junction contained 7 bases not matched to a gene. The germline CDR1 and CDR2 sequences are SGHRS and YFSETQ. This CDR3 spans 15 amino acids. The CDR3 sequence: CASSLPDRGQGELFF. The CDR3 region has the DNA TGCGCCAGCAGCCTCCCGGACAGGGGGCAAGGGGAGCTGTTTTTT.

The V gene is TRBV6-4, the J gene TRBJ2-7; 10 bases align to TRBD2. Germline V gene sequence: CDR1 MRHNA, CDR2 SNTAGT. CDR3 size: 15 residues. The J segment lost 5 bases and the V segment lost 0 bases, leaving 4 bases of the junction unmatched. CDR3 nucleotide sequence: TGTGCCAGCAGTGACTCGGTACTAGCGGGAAACGAGCAGTACTTC. Encoded protein: CASSDSVLAGNEQYF.

The chain combines TRBV9 with TRBJ2-7; D possibly matches TRBD1 or TRBD2 (7 bases each). Trimming cost V 7 bases and J 0 bases, with 17 bases left between them. The CDR3 has 15 amino acids. The germline V gene encodes CDR1 SGDLS and CDR2 YYNGEE. The CDR3: CASSQGGEYSYEQYF. CDR3 sequence (DNA): TGTGCCAGCTCCCAGGGGGGGGAATACTCCTACGAGCAGTACTTC.

The chain carries TRBV27 and TRBJ2-3; D is possibly TRBD2 (6 bases). V was shortened by 7 bases and J by 2 bases, with 13 bases between the two germline ends. The germline CDR1 and CDR2 sequences are MNHEY and SMNVEV (reference sequence). CDR3 length: 14 residues. The CDR3, as DNA: TGTGCCAGCACCCGCGGAGGGTCCACAGATACGCAGTATTTT. Translating gives CASTRGGSTDTQYF.

V is TRBV27 and J is TRBJ2-3; D may be TRBD2 (6 bases). There are 15 residues in the CDR3. Trimming removed 6 bases at V and 4 bases at J, with 17 bases between. Germline CDR1 MNHEY, CDR2 SMNVEV (reference sequence). CDR3 region: CASSPAGRKADTQYF. As DNA, the CDR3 is TGTGCCAGCAGCCCCGCGGGGAGGAAGGCAGATACGCAGTATTTT.

Notes on this clonotype: Germline and junction disagree at one end, which may indicate a read error. The rearrangement joins TRBV10-3 to TRBJ2-1; the match to TRBD2 covers 11 bases. CDR3 length equals 14 residues. From germline, CDR1 is ENHRY and CDR2 SYGVKD. The CDR3 coding sequence is TGTGCCATCAGGAGACTAGCGGGAAACAATGAGCGGTTCTTC. Amino acid sequence: CAIRRLAGNNERFF.

The CDR3 reads CASSQLSPDTQYF. The CDR3 DNA reads as TGTGCCAGCAGCCAGCTAAGTCCAGATACGCAGTATTTT. This chain uses TRBV3-1 with TRBJ2-3; unclear D gene. CDR3 length: 13 amino acids. V was trimmed by 3 bases and J by 4 bases, leaving 8 bases between them. From germline, CDR1 is LGHDT and CDR2 YNNKEL (reference sequence).

The V gene is TRBV5-1, the J gene TRBJ2-1; 8 nucleotides agree with TRBD1. V gave up 4 bases and J gave up 5 bases; unmatched junction bases: 8. Per the germline V gene, CDR1 is SGHRS and CDR2 is YFSETQ. The CDR3 length is 15 residues. The CDR3: CASSASGTGNNEQFF. CDR3 DNA sequence: TGCGCCAGCAGCGCCTCCGGGACAGGCAACAATGAGCAGTTCTTC.

J is TRBJ2-1 and V is TRBV7-8; maybe TRBD2 (5 bases). V dropped 7 bases and J dropped 3 bases, with 16 bases sitting between them. CDR1 is SGHVS, CDR2 FQNEAQ, per germline. The CDR3 runs 15 residues. CDR3 nucleotides: TGTGCCAGCAACTCCCGAGAGGGTATCTACAATGAGCAGTTCTTC. The encoded protein is CASNSREGIYNEQFF.

J is TRBJ2-7 and V is TRBV29-1, with no clear D. Germline CDR1 reads SQVTM; CDR2 reads ANQGSEA. The CDR3 totals 13 residues. V lost 0 bases and J lost 3, with 9 bases in between. CDR3 loop: CSVEDDPFYEQYF. For the CDR3, the DNA is TGCAGCGTTGAAGATGATCCATTCTACGAGCAGTACTTC.

This chain links TRBV6-1 with TRBJ2-1; D gene unclear. Germline V CDR1 and CDR2: MNHNS, SASEGT. Trimming removed 9 bases at V and 9 bases at J, with 9 bases between. This CDR3 has 10 amino acids. CDR3 protein: CASSRSEQFF. CDR3 sequence (DNA): TGTGCCAGTAGTCGCAGTGAGCAGTTCTTC.

In its sample, this clonotype was seen a few times. This rearrangement joins TRBV7-3 to TRBJ2-5; TRBD2 is a possible D gene (6 bases). The V end was cut by 4 bases, the J end by 4 bases, with 16 bases between. Germline V CDR1 and CDR2: SGHTA, FQGTGA. The CDR3 sequence is 15 residues long. CDR3 in amino acids: CASSSVGRVGETQYF. CDR3 sequence (DNA): TGTGCCAGCAGCTCCGTCGGGAGAGTGGGAGAGACCCAGTACTTC.

The chain employs TRBV24-1 and TRBJ1-2; TRBD1 might be the D (5 bases). This CDR3 has 16 amino acids. Trimming pared 5 bases from V and 5 bases from J, leaving 20 bases between. Germline V gene sequence: CDR1 KGHDR, CDR2 SFDVKD. CDR3 nucleotide sequence: TGTGCCACCAGTGCAAAACCGGGACTGGGGTCGTATGGCTACACCTTC. Amino acids: CATSAKPGLGSYGYTF.

The table lists this clonotype with a few counts. CDR3 bases: TGTGCCAGCAGTGAGTCCAATGAAAAACTGTTTTTT. Amino acids: CASSESNEKLFF. V gene TRBV25-1 combines with J gene TRBJ1-4, with D uncertain. CDR1 is MGHDK and CDR2 is SYGVNS in the germline V gene. The ends were cut back, 3 bases at V and 5 bases at J, with 4 bases in the middle. This CDR3 is 12 amino acids long.

This sequence joins TRBV12-3 or TRBV12-4 and TRBJ1-2; no clear D. Between the trimmed V and J ends, which lost 3 bases and 8 bases, there was a span of 10 bases. The CDR3 length is 12 residues. The CDR3: CASSLAPSGYTF. DNA of the CDR3: TGTGCCAGCAGTTTGGCTCCCTCGGGCTACACCTTC.

The table lists this clonotype with a few counts. The rearrangement joins TRBV4-1 to TRBJ2-3; 11 bases agree with TRBD2. Germline CDR1 reads MGHRA; CDR2 reads YSYEKL. V lost 1 base to trimming and J lost 4 bases; unmatched junction nucleotides: 4. The CDR3 is 16 residues long. Written as DNA, the CDR3 is TGCGCCAGCAGCCAAGTGCTTAGCGGGAGGGCAGATACGCAGTATTTT. The encoded protein is CASSQVLSGRADTQYF.

The rearrangement joins TRBV20-1 to TRBJ2-3; 12 nucleotides align to TRBD2. This CDR3 has 15 amino acids. Germline V lookup: CDR1 DFQATT, CDR2 SNEGSKA (reference sequence). Trimming removed 5 bases from V and 2 bases from J; junction bases left unmatched: 5. CDR3 protein: CSAVGLAGLTDTQYF. CDR3 coding DNA: TGCAGTGCTGTTGGACTAGCGGGGCTCACAGATACGCAGTATTTT.

This rearrangement joins TRBV27 to TRBJ2-5; TRBD1 is a possible D gene (5 bases). This CDR3 has 15 residues. Germline CDR1 MNHEY, CDR2 SMNVEV (reference sequence). V shed 8 bases and J shed 2 bases, with 18 bases lying between them. The CDR3 nucleotides are TGTGCCAGCGGGCCGGACACACTAAAGCAAGAGACCCAGTACTTC. This translates into CASGPDTLKQETQYF.

Concerning this clonotype itself: Germline and junction disagree at one end, which may indicate a read error. This chain links TRBV7-8 with TRBJ2-2; 8 positions agree with TRBD1. The germline V gene has CDR1 SGHVS and CDR2 FQNEAQ. The CDR3 is 15 residues long. The CDR3 DNA reads TGTGCCAGCAGCACGCGGACAGGGAACGCCGGGGAGCTGTTTTTT. This codes for CASSTRTGNAGELFF.

A few counts support this clonotype. The V gene is TRBV7-2, the J gene TRBJ2-1, with a possible D match to TRBD1 (6 bases). The CDR3 totals 15 residues. Germline lookup yields CDR1 SGHTA and CDR2 FQGNSA. Trimming removed 1 base from V and 3 bases from J, with 10 bases in between. CDR3 nucleotides: TGTGCCAGCAGCTTAGGAACAGGGTACTACAATGAGCAGTTCTTC. Its translation: CASSLGTGYYNEQFF. The variable domain in full, with the rest retrieved from reference TRBV7-2 and TRBJ2-1, is GAGVSQSPSNKVTEKGKDVELRCDPISGHTALYWYRQSLGQGLEFLIYFQGNSAPDKSGLPSDRFSAERTGGSVSTLTIQRTQQEDSAVYLCASSLGTGYYNEQFFGPGTRLTVL.

This clonotype was counted only a few times. The CDR3 reads CASSFSGDQPQHF. DNA for the CDR3: TGCGCCAGCAGCTTCTCAGGGGATCAGCCCCAGCATTTT. The V gene is TRBV5-1, the J gene TRBJ1-5, with D perhaps TRBD1 (6 bases). This CDR3 is built from 13 residues. V was cut by 2 bases and J by 5 bases, with 8 bases left in between. In germline, CDR1 is SGHRS, CDR2 YFSETQ.

This clonotype came up a few times. The chain recombines TRBV7-9 with TRBJ1-6; 7 bases agree with TRBD1. The CDR3 has 15 amino acids. The V segment lost 4 bases and the J segment 5 bases; nucleotides outside the gene matches: 5. Germline V gives CDR1 SEHNR, CDR2 FQNEAQ (reference sequence). The CDR3, as DNA: TGTGCCAGCAGCTCCCAGACAGGGAATAATTCACCCCTCCACTTT. It is translated as CASSSQTGNNSPLHF. The full variable domain, in which reference TRBV7-9 and TRBJ1-6 provide the parts outside the CDR3, is DTGVSQNPRHKITKRGQNVTFRCDPISEHNRLYWYRQTLGQGPEFLTYFQNEAQLEKSRLLSDRFSAERPKGSFSTLEIQRTEQGDSAMYLCASSSQTGNNSPLHFGNGTRLTVT.

The chain recombines TRBV6-5 with TRBJ2-2; 9 bases line up with TRBD1. CDR3 length equals 15 residues. Trimming at V came to 6 bases and at J to 4 bases, leaving 6 bases not matched to a gene. CDR1 is MNHEY and CDR2 is SVGAGI in the germline V gene. CDR3 DNA: TGTGCCAGCAGCAGGACAGGGGAGGGCACCGGGGAGCTGTTTTTT. This gives the protein CASSRTGEGTGELFF.

V gene TRBV2 combines with J gene TRBJ2-1; D remains ambiguous. The CDR3 has 12 amino acids. Per germline, CDR1 SNHLY and CDR2 FYNNEI. The germline V and J ends were trimmed by 4 bases and 9 bases, with 10 bases remaining between them. The CDR3 loop is CASSARGIEQFF. The CDR3 DNA reads as TGTGCCAGCAGTGCCCGTGGGATTGAGCAGTTCTTC.

This clonotype was seen only a few times. The V and J genes are TRBV7-2 and TRBJ2-7, with TRBD2 as a possible D gene (5 bases). The CDR3 contains 16 residues. Trimming shortened V by 1 base and J by 0 bases, and 13 bases separated the two germline ends. Looked up from germline, CDR1 is SGHTA and CDR2 is FQGNSA. The CDR3 sequence is CASSLEARRSSYEQYF. The CDR3 coding sequence is TGTGCCAGCAGCTTAGAGGCCAGGAGGAGCTCCTACGAGCAGTACTTC.

This chain joins TRBV28 and TRBJ1-1, with TRBD1 as a possible D gene (5 bases). V shed 4 bases and J shed 4 bases, with 19 bases lying between them. Germline lookup yields CDR1 MDHEN and CDR2 SYDVKM. The CDR3 runs to 16 residues. CDR3 loop: CASSYIYRDPVTEAFF. The CDR3 coding sequence is TGTGCCAGCAGTTACATATACCGGGACCCAGTCACTGAAGCTTTCTTT.

The J gene is TRBJ2-3, the V gene TRBV7-9, with 12 nucleotides matching TRBD2. Germline CDR1 SEHNR, CDR2 FQNEAQ (reference sequence). The CDR3 is 18 amino acids. V trimming: 1 base; J trimming: 14 bases; junction bases outside the gene matches: 19. This CDR3 reads CASSLVEALAGGSRYAYF. The CDR3 DNA is TGTGCCAGCAGCTTAGTAGAGGCACTAGCGGGAGGCAGTAGATACGCGTATTTT.